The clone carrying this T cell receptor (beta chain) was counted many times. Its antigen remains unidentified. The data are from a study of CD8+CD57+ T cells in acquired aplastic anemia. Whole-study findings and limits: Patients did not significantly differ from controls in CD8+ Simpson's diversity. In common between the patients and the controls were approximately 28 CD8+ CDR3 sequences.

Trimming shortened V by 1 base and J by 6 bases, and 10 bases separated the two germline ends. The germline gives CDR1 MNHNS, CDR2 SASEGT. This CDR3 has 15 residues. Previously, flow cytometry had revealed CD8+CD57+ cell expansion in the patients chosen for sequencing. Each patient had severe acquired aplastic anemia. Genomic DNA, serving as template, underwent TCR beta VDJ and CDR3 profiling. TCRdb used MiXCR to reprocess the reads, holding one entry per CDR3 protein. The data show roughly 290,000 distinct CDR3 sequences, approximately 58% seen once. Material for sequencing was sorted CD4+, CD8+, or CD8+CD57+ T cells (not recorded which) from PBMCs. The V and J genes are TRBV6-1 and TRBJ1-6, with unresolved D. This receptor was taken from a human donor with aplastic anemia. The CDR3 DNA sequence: TGTGCCAGCAGTGAAGAGGGCGGACCTAATTCACCCCTCCACTTT. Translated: CASSEEGGPNSPLHF.